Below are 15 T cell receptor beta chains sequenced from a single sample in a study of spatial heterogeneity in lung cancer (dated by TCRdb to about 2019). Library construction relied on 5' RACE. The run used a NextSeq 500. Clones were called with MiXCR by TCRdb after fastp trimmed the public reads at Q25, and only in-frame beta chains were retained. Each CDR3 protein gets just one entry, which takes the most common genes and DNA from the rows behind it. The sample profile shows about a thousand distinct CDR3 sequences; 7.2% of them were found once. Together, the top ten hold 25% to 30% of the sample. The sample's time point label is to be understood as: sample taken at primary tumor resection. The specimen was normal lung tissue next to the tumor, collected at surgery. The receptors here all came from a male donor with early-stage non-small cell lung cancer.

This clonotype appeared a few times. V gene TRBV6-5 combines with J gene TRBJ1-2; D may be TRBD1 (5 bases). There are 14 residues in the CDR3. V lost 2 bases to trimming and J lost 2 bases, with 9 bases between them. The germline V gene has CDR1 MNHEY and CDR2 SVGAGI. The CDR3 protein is CASSYTGINYGYTF. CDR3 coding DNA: TGTGCCAGCAGTTACACAGGAATCAACTATGGCTACACCTTC.

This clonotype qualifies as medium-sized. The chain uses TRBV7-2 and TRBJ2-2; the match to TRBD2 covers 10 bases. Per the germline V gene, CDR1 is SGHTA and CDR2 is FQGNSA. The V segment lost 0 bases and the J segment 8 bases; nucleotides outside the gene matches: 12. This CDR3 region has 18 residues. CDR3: CASSLAGTSDPLRGELFF. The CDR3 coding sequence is TGTGCCAGCAGCTTAGCCGGGACTAGCGACCCCCTCAGGGGGGAGCTGTTTTTT.

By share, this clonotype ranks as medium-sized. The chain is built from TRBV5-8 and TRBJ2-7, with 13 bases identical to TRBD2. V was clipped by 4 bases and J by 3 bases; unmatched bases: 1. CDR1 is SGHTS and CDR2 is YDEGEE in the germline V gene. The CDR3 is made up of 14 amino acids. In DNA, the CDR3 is TGTGCCAGCAGCCGGACTAGCGGGGGCTACGAGCAGTACTTC. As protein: CASSRTSGGYEQYF.

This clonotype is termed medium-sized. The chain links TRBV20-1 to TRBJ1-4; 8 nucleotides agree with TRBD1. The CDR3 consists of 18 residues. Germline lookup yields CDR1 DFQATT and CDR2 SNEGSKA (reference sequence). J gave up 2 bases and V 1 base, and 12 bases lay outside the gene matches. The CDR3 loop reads CSARGLGQAVPTNEKLFF. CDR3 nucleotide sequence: TGCAGTGCTAGAGGCCTGGGACAGGCAGTTCCCACTAATGAAAAACTGTTTTTT.

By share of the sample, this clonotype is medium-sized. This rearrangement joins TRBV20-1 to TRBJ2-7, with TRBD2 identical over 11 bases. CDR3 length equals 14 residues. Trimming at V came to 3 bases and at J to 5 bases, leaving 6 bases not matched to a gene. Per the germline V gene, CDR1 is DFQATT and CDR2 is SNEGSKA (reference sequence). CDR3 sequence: CSASTSGRKNEQYF. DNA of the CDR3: TGCAGTGCTAGTACTAGCGGGAGAAAGAACGAGCAGTACTTC.

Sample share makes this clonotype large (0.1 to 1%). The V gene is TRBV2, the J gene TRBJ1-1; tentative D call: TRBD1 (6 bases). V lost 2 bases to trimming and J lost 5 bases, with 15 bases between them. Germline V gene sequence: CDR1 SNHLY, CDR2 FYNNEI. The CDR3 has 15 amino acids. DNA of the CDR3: TGTGCCAGCAGTGAACTATCACAGGGAGGGACTGAAGCTTTCTTT. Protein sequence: CASSELSQGGTEAFF.

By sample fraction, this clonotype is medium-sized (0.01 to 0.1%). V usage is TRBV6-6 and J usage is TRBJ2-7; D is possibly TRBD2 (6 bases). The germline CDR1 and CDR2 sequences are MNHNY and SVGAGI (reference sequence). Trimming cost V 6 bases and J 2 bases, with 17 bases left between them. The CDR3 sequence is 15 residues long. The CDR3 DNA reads TGTGCCAGCAGCAATACCAGGCGGGACCCCTACGAGCAGTACTTC. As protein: CASSNTRRDPYEQYF.

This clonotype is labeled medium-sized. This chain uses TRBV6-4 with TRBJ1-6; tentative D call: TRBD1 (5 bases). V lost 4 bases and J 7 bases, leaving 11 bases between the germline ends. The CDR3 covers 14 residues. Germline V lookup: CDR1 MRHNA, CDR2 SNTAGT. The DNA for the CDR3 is TGTGCCAGCAGTGTAGGGGCAAGGAATTCACCCCTCCACTTT. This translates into CASSVGARNSPLHF.

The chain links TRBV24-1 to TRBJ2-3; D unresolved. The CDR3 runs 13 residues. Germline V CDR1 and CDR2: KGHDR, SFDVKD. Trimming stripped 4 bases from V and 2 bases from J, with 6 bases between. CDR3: CATSDQVTDTQYF. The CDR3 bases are TGTGCCACCAGTGACCAGGTCACAGATACGCAGTATTTT.

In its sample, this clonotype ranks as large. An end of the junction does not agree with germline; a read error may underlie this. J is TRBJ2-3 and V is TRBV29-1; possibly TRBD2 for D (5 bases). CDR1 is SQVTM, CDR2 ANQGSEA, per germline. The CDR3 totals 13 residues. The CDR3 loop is CSGTPRATHTQYF. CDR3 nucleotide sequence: TGCAGCGGGACCCCGAGGGCCACACATACGCAGTATTTT.

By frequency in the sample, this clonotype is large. CDR3 DNA: TGTGCCAGCAGCCCAACGACTAGCTCCTACGAGCAGTACTTC. The encoded protein is CASSPTTSSYEQYF. This chain uses TRBV11-2 with TRBJ2-7, with TRBD2 as a possible D gene (6 bases). Germline values: CDR1 SGHAT, CDR2 FQNNGV. V was cut by 5 bases and J by 0 bases, with 11 bases left in between. The CDR3 has 14 residues.

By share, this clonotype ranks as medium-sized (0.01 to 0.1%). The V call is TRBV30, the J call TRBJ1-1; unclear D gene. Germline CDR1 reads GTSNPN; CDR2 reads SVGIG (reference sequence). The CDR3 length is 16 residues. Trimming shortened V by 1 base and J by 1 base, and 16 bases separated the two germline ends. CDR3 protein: CAWSGGVGGQNTEAFF. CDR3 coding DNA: TGTGCCTGGAGTGGGGGAGTCGGAGGGCAGAACACTGAAGCTTTCTTT. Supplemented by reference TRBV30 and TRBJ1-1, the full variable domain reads SQTIHQWPATLVQPVGSPLSLECTVEGTSNPNLYWYRQAAGRGLQLLFYSVGIGQISSEVPQNLSASRPQDRQFILSSKKLLLSDSGFYLCAWSGGVGGQNTEAFFGQGTRLTVV.

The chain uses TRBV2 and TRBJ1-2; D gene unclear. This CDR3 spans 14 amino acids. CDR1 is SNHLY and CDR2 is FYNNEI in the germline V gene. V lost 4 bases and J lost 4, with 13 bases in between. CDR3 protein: CASSVQAGAYGYTF. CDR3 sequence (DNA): TGTGCCAGCAGTGTTCAGGCGGGAGCCTATGGCTACACCTTC.

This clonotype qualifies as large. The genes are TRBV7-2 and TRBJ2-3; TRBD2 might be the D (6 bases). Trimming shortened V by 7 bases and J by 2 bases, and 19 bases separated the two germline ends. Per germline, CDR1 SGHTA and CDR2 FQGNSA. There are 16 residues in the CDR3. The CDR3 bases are TGTGCCAGCAAGTGGTCAGTAGCGGCCGACACAGATACGCAGTATTTT. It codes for CASKWSVAADTDTQYF.

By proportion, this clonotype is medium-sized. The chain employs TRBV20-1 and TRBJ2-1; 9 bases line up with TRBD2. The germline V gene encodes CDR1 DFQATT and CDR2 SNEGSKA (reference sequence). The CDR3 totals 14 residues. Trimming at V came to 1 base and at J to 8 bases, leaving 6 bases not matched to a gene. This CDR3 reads CSARVSSGTDEQFF. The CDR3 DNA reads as TGCAGTGCTAGAGTTTCTAGCGGGACGGATGAGCAGTTCTTC.